The 20 T cell receptor beta chains below were found in one sample sequenced in a study of shared clonotypes between healthy human individuals. Sequenced by immunoSEQ multiplex PCR; TCRdb stores in-frame clones only, minus some. There are millions of clones in the sample; roughly 94% occur only once, and 0.13% lies in the top ten. The specimen sequenced was naive CD4+ T cells sorted from blood. The subset denotes: CD45RA+ positively selected. These receptors were collected from a man aged 18 to 30 in good health.

Concerning this clone: A much larger clone sits a single nucleotide away, making a read error possible. Other DNA sequences within the sample encode an identical CDR3. The chain is built from TRBV19 and TRBJ2-7; D is unclear. The ends were cut back, 6 bases at V and 0 bases at J, with 3 bases in the middle. Germline values: CDR1 LNHDA, CDR2 SQIVND (reference sequence). The CDR3 is 11 amino acids. CDR3 DNA sequence: TGTGCCAGTAGCTCCTCCTACGAGCAGTACTTC. This codes for CASSSSYEQYF.

Worth noting for this clone: The sample has other DNA sequences that encode this CDR3 too. The V gene is TRBV9, the J gene TRBJ2-1, with TRBD1 matching over 12 bases. Trimming took 4 bases from V and 4 from J; bases not matched to a gene: 3. CDR3 length: 15 residues. Germline values: CDR1 SGDLS, CDR2 YYNGEE. The chain's CDR3 is CASSSGQGAYNEQFF. As DNA, the CDR3 is TGTGCCAGCAGCTCGGGACAGGGGGCTTACAATGAGCAGTTCTTC.

Comments on this clone: Within the sample, other DNA sequences also encode this same CDR3. The chain carries TRBV7-2 and TRBJ2-5; the D is unclear. The CDR3 totals 13 residues. V was pared by 0 bases and J by 1 base, with 3 bases between. Germline V CDR1 and CDR2: SGHTA, FQGNSA. CDR3: CASSLAFQETQYF. The CDR3 bases are TGTGCCAGCAGCTTAGCTTTCCAAGAGACCCAGTACTTC.

This chain joins TRBV30 and TRBJ1-3, with D possibly being TRBD1 (5 bases). The CDR3 consists of 14 residues. Germline lookup yields CDR1 GTSNPN and CDR2 SVGIG (reference sequence). Deletions cut 3 bases from V and 0 bases from J, with 9 bases between. The CDR3 sequence: CAWRQAASGNTIYF. As DNA, the CDR3 is TGTGCCTGGAGACAGGCCGCCTCTGGAAACACCATATATTTT. Variable domain in full (rest from reference TRBV30 and TRBJ1-3): SQTIHQWPATLVQPVGSPLSLECTVEGTSNPNLYWYRQAAGRGLQLLFYSVGIGQISSEVPQNLSASRPQDRQFILSSKKLLLSDSGFYLCAWRQAASGNTIYFGEGSWLTVV.

V and J are TRBV12-5 and TRBJ2-7; D not certain. The germline CDR1 and CDR2 sequences are LGHNT and FRNRAP. The CDR3 runs 15 residues. Trimming removed 0 bases from V and 4 bases from J, with 13 bases in between. The DNA for the CDR3 is TGTGCTAGTGGTTTGGTCGTCAGCCCCCAGTACGAGCAGTACTTC. Translation: CASGLVVSPQYEQYF.

The chain couples TRBV11-2 to TRBJ2-2, with D tentatively TRBD2 (5 bases). Between the trimmed V and J ends, which lost 7 bases and 4 bases, there was a span of 13 bases. CDR1 and CDR2 (germline): SGHAT, FQNNGV. This CDR3 spans 14 amino acids. CDR3 amino acids: CASKIREVTGELFF. The CDR3 nucleotides are TGTGCCAGCAAGATCCGGGAAGTCACCGGGGAGCTGTTTTTT.

The CDR3 region has the DNA TGCGCCAGCAGCTTGGTGTCTAGCGGGAGGAATGAGCAGTTCTTC. The encoded protein is CASSLVSSGRNEQFF. This sequence joins TRBV5-1 and TRBJ2-1, with 11 bases aligning to TRBD2. The CDR3 contains 15 residues. Unmatched junction bases numbered 3, after V lost 0 bases and J lost 7 bases. CDR1 SGHRS and CDR2 YFSETQ come from the germline V gene.

The chain carries TRBV19 and TRBJ1-3; D not resolved. Looked up from germline, CDR1 is LNHDA and CDR2 is SQIVND (reference sequence). Trimming left V 5 bases short and J 4 bases short, with 9 bases between. The CDR3 has 13 residues. The CDR3 is CASSSSGGNTIYF. CDR3 bases: TGTGCCAGTAGTTCCTCAGGAGGAAACACCATATATTTT.

This sequence joins TRBV2 and TRBJ2-3; TRBD2 matches at 10 bases. The germline gives CDR1 SNHLY, CDR2 FYNNEI. This CDR3 is 16 amino acids long. V trimming: 5 bases; J trimming: 2 bases; junction bases outside the gene matches: 7. The CDR3 reads CASSPSLAGTTDTQYF. In nucleotides, the CDR3 is TGTGCCAGCAGTCCTTCACTAGCGGGGACCACAGATACGCAGTATTTT.

The table lists this clone with a count of one. This chain links TRBV19 with TRBJ1-2, with D possibly TRBD1 on 5 matching bases. Deletions cut 3 bases from V and 3 bases from J, with 11 bases between. Germline V gives CDR1 LNHDA, CDR2 SQIVND (reference sequence). The length of the CDR3 is 14 residues. The chain's CDR3 is CASSMQGRDYGYTF. Here the CDR3 DNA reads TGTGCCAGTAGTATGCAGGGAAGGGACTATGGCTACACCTTC.

In this sample, this clone turned up once. The chain combines TRBV9 with TRBJ2-7, with D perhaps matching TRBD1 (5 bases). Trimming removed 3 bases from V and 3 bases from J, with 19 bases in between. The CDR3 length is 16 residues. Germline CDR1 SGDLS, CDR2 YYNGEE. Written as DNA, the CDR3 is TGTGCCAGCAGCGCAAGGGGTGACCTGGCCATCTACGAGCAGTACTTC. It yields the protein CASSARGDLAIYEQYF.

The rearrangement uses TRBV27 and TRBJ2-1, with TRBD2 matching over 11 bases. The CDR3 contains 14 residues. Looked up from germline, CDR1 is MNHEY and CDR2 is SMNVEV (reference sequence). The V segment lost 6 bases and the J segment 7 bases; nucleotides outside the gene matches: 5. CDR3: CASRLAGDSNEQFF. As DNA, the CDR3 is TGTGCCAGCAGACTAGCGGGAGATTCTAATGAGCAGTTCTTC.

The rearrangement joins TRBV15 to TRBJ1-4; no definite D call. The CDR3 spans 13 residues. Germline V lookup: CDR1 LNHNV, CDR2 YYDKDF (reference sequence). The V and J ends lost 0 bases and 10 bases respectively, with 9 bases between them. The CDR3, as DNA: TGTGCCACCAGCAGAGACGCAGAGGGAAAACTGTTTTTT. Protein: CATSRDAEGKLFF.

This clone was picked up a small number of times. This rearrangement joins TRBV19 to TRBJ2-7; D ambiguous. Per the germline V gene, CDR1 is LNHDA and CDR2 is SQIVND (reference sequence). There are 14 residues in the CDR3. Trimming took 4 bases from V and 3 from J, leaving 13 bases between them. CDR3 region: CASSRDRSDYEQYF. CDR3 coding DNA: TGTGCCAGTAGTAGAGATAGGAGCGACTACGAGCAGTACTTC.

As for this clone: Within the sample, other DNA sequences also encode this same CDR3. CDR3 nucleotide sequence: TGTGCCAGCAGCGTCGGACTAGCGGGAGCGGAGACCCAGTACTTC. This gives the protein CASSVGLAGAETQYF. The V gene is TRBV9, the J gene TRBJ2-5; TRBD2 matches at 13 bases. Germline trimming cut 2 bases from V and 5 bases from J; bases unmatched to any gene: 3. Germline V CDR1 and CDR2: SGDLS, YYNGEE. The CDR3 is 15 residues long. Complete variable domain (other parts from reference TRBV9 and TRBJ2-5): DSGVTQTPKHLITATGQRVTLRCSPRSGDLSVYWYQQSLDQGLQFLIQYYNGEERAKGNILERFSAQQFPDLHSELNLSSLELGDSALYFCASSVGLAGAETQYFGPGTRLLVL.

V is TRBV9 and J is TRBJ2-7; the match to TRBD1 covers 9 bases. Germline V gene data show CDR1 as SGDLS and CDR2 as YYNGEE. Unmatched junction bases numbered 6, after V lost 0 bases and J lost 2 bases. The CDR3 covers 16 residues. The CDR3: CASSVAPGTGTYEQYF. CDR3 bases: TGTGCCAGCAGCGTAGCCCCCGGGACAGGGACCTACGAGCAGTACTTC.

A single count supports this clone. The chain employs TRBV5-1 and TRBJ2-5; D is unclear. V lost 4 bases and J 1 base, leaving 11 bases between the germline ends. In germline, CDR1 is SGHRS, CDR2 YFSETQ. The CDR3 sequence is 14 residues long. The CDR3 spells CASSPVPGQETQYF. The CDR3 coding sequence is TGCGCCAGCAGCCCAGTCCCCGGCCAAGAGACCCAGTACTTC.

This clone is a singleton in its sample. The rearrangement links TRBV19 to TRBJ1-2, with TRBD1 matching over 10 bases. Germline V gives CDR1 LNHDA, CDR2 SQIVND (reference sequence). The CDR3 spans 11 residues. Germline trimming cut 10 bases from V and 8 bases from J; bases unmatched to any gene: 4. CDR3 in DNA: TGTGCCATGACAGGGGGCGTCGGCTACACCTTC. This gives the protein CAMTGGVGYTF.

The chain couples TRBV4-1 to TRBJ2-3; D gene uncertain. CDR1 MGHRA and CDR2 YSYEKL come from the germline V gene. There are 15 residues in the CDR3. V lost 0 bases, J lost 5 bases, and 12 bases lay in between. CDR3 in DNA: TGCGCCAGCAGCCAAGACAACTATTCGGGAGATACGCAGTATTTT. Translation gives CASSQDNYSGDTQYF.

V gene TRBV11-3 combines with J gene TRBJ2-5; the match to TRBD2 covers 11 bases. Germline lookup yields CDR1 SGHNT and CDR2 YENEEA. Germline trimming cut 4 bases from V and 3 bases from J; bases unmatched to any gene: 10. The CDR3 is made up of 17 amino acids. Written as DNA, the CDR3 is TGTGCCAGCAGCTCTAACCTCGGACTAGCGGGTGAAGAGACCCAGTACTTC. Protein sequence: CASSSNLGLAGEETQYF.